The 7 T cell receptor beta chains listed next were all sequenced from one sample in a study of T and B cells in COVID-19 patients (dated by TCRdb to 2018 to 2020). Genomic DNA extracted from blood was used in amounts of roughly 220-500 ng for amplification of TRB repertoires. For sequencing, an Illumina MiSeq was employed. Multiplex PCR with BIOMED2 TRB-A/B primer pools was used to amplify the TRB rearrangements. TCRdb itself trimmed the public reads at Q25 with fastp, ran MiXCR and retained productive beta chains. Each CDR3 protein gets just one entry, which takes the most common genes and DNA from the rows behind it. The sample has roughly 3,500 distinct CDR3 sequences on record, around 20% of them singletons. 20% to 25% of the sample comes from the top ten. Material for sequencing was blood. Receptor source: a human donor with active COVID-19.

V gene TRBV5-1 combines with J gene TRBJ1-6; a possible D gene is TRBD1 (6 bases). The CDR3 loop spans 15 amino acids. V dropped 1 base and J dropped 5 bases, with 10 bases sitting between them. CDR1 and CDR2 (germline): SGHRS, YFSETQ. The CDR3 loop reads CASSLRTDNNSPLHF. The CDR3, as DNA: TGCGCCAGCAGCTTGAGGACAGACAATAATTCACCCCTCCACTTT.

This clonotype counts as medium-sized (0.01 to 0.1%). J is TRBJ2-1 and V is TRBV12-3 or TRBV12-4; 14 nucleotides match TRBD2. V shed 5 bases and J 5 bases; nucleotides not matched to a gene: 11. CDR3 length: 18 residues. The CDR3 region is CASSNRPGLAGANNEQFF. DNA for the CDR3: TGTGCCAGCAGTAACCGTCCGGGACTAGCGGGAGCGAACAATGAGCAGTTCTTC.

The rearrangement joins TRBV30 to TRBJ2-7; 8 bases line up with TRBD2. Per germline, CDR1 GTSNPN and CDR2 SVGIG (reference sequence). V lost 5 bases to trimming and J lost 7 bases; unmatched junction nucleotides: 13. This CDR3 spans 14 amino acids. The DNA of the CDR3 is TGTGCCTGGCGGAGTAAGAGCGGGAGTGGAGAGCAGTACTTC. Amino acids: CAWRSKSGSGEQYF. The whole variable domain, filled in from reference TRBV30 and TRBJ2-7, reads SQTIHQWPATLVQPVGSPLSLECTVEGTSNPNLYWYRQAAGRGLQLLFYSVGIGQISSEVPQNLSASRPQDRQFILSSKKLLLSDSGFYLCAWRSKSGSGEQYFGPGTRLTVT.

Concerning this clonotype itself: A read error is possible here, since a much larger clone lies one base away. The V call is TRBV18, the J call TRBJ1-1; D is unresolved. Trimming took 8 bases from V and 0 from J, leaving 19 bases between them. The CDR3 is made up of 16 amino acids. CDR1 and CDR2 (germline): KGHSH, LQKENI. The DNA for the CDR3 is TGTGCCAGCACTCTAACATGGGGTGGGATGAACACTGAAGCTTTCTTT. Amino acid sequence: CASTLTWGGMNTEAFF.

This chain joins TRBV12-3 or TRBV12-4 and TRBJ1-2; D is ambiguous. CDR3 length: 11 residues. The V end lost 4 bases, the J end lost 5 bases, and 5 bases lay between the germline ends. Here the CDR3 reads CASSSVYGYTF. Written as DNA, the CDR3 is TGTGCCAGCAGTTCAGTGTATGGCTACACCTTC.

This clonotype was seen a few times. The rearrangement joins TRBV25-1 to TRBJ2-7; a possible D gene is TRBD1 (6 bases). Germline CDR1 is MGHDK and CDR2 is SYGVNS. Trimming shortened V by 7 bases and J by 2 bases, and 12 bases separated the two germline ends. This CDR3 has 13 amino acids. The CDR3 protein is CASTRGSPYEQYF. As DNA, the CDR3 is TGTGCCAGCACCAGGGGATCCCCCTACGAGCAGTACTTC.

This clonotype was observed at least ten times. The chain joins TRBV20-1 to TRBJ2-1; 8 nucleotides align to TRBD2. CDR1 and CDR2 from the germline V gene are DFQATT and SNEGSKA (reference sequence). The trim removed 5 bases at V and 10 bases at J, leaving 13 bases unmatched. The CDR3 is 14 amino acids. Here the CDR3 DNA reads TGCAGTGCTCCAAGAGCGGGAGCCCGGGGAGAGCAGTTCTTC. This codes for CSAPRAGARGEQFF.